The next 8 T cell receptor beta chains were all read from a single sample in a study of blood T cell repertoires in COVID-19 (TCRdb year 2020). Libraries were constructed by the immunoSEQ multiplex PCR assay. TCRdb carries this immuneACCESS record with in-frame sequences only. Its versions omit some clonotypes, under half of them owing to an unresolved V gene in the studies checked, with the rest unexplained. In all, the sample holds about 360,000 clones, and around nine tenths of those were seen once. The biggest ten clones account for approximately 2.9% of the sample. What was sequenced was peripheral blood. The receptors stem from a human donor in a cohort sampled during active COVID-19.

The CDR3 loop is CASTHGGGRDTGELFF. The DNA for the CDR3 is TGTGCCAGCACCCACGGCGGCGGGCGCGACACCGGGGAGCTGTTTTTT. V and J are TRBV7-8 and TRBJ2-2; perhaps TRBD2 as D (5 bases). V was trimmed by 7 bases and J by 3 bases, leaving 18 bases between them. This CDR3 is 16 amino acids long. The germline CDR1 and CDR2 sequences are SGHVS and FQNEAQ.

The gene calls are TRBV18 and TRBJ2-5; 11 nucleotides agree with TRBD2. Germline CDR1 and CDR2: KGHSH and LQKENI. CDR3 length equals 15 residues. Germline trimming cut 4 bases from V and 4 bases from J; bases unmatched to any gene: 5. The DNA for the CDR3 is TGTGCCAGCTCACTCCGACTAGCGGGGCGAGAGACCCAGTACTTC. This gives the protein CASSLRLAGRETQYF.

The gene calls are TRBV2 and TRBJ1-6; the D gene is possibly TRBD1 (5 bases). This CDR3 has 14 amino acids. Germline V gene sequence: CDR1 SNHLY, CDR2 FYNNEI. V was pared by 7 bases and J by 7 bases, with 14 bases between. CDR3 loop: CASTTRRGNSPLHF. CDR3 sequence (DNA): TGTGCCAGCACCACCCGGCGGGGGAATTCACCCCTCCACTTT.

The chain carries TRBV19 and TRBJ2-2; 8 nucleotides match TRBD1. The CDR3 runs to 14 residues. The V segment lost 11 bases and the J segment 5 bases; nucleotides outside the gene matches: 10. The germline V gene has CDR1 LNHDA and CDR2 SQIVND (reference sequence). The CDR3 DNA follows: TGTGCCGTACAGGGACAGGTGGGAACCGGGGAGCTGTTTTTT. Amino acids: CAVQGQVGTGELFF.

This CDR3 is CASSLGDRAETQYF. The CDR3 DNA reads TGTGCCAGCAGCTTGGGGGACAGGGCTGAGACCCAGTACTTC. The V gene is TRBV5-4, the J gene TRBJ2-5, with 9 bases fitting TRBD1. From germline, CDR1 is SGHNT and CDR2 YYREEE (reference sequence). The CDR3 runs 14 residues. With 0 bases clipped from V and 5 bases from J, the junction kept 2 bases outside the gene matches.

The CDR3 protein is CASSLGVDYGYTF. The CDR3 DNA sequence: TGTGCCAGCAGCTTAGGAGTAGACTATGGCTACACCTTC. The chain links TRBV7-8 to TRBJ1-2; unclear D gene. The germline V and J ends were trimmed by 1 base and 3 bases, with 6 bases remaining between them. The CDR3 is made up of 13 amino acids. CDR1 is SGHVS, CDR2 FQNEAQ, per germline.

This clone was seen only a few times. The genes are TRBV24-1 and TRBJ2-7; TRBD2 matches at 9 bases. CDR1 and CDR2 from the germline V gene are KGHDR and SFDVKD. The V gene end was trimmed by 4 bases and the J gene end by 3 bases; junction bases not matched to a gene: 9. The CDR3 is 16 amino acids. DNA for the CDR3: TGTGCCACCAGTGACTCTACCGGGACTAGCCTCTACGAGCAGTACTTC. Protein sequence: CATSDSTGTSLYEQYF.

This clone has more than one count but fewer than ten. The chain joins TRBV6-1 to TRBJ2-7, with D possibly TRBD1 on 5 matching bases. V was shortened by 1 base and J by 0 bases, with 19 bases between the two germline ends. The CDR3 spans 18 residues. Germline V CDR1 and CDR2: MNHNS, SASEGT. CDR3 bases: TGTGCCAGCAGTGAAGAAACATGGGCAGGGCCGAGCTCCTACGAGCAGTACTTC. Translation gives CASSEETWAGPSSYEQYF.